This T cell receptor (beta chain) emerged from a study of glioma-infiltrating T cells. A remark on this clonotype: The antigen is not known.

Study-level results: Tissue-blood divergence was below expectation in non-neoplastic patients, above in gliomas. Very few CDR3 sequences were shared between tissue and blood.

Amplification of TCR alpha and beta CDR3 regions from RNA used iRepertoire nested multiplex PCR. For one-step reverse transcription and amplification, about 90-450 ng of tissue mRNA or PBMC total RNA was used. A single record per CDR3 protein comes from TCRdb applying MiXCR to the multiplex PCR reads. The table has around 100,000 distinct CDR3 sequences, 29% seen once. Source material: glioma tissue, nonneoplastic brain tissue, or PBMCs (not recorded which). The clonotype was recovered from a human donor with low-grade glioma or glioblastoma, undergoing nonglioma brain surgery, or in good health (not recorded which).

The CDR3 reads CAGETGLGDTQYF. The CDR3 DNA sequence: TGTGCCGGGGAGACAGGGCTAGGAGATACGCAGTATTTT. The gene calls are TRBV7-9 and TRBJ2-3, with 7 bases identical to TRBD1. Trimming removed 11 bases from V and 5 bases from J; junction bases left unmatched: 10. CDR1 and CDR2 from the germline V gene are SEHNR and FQNEAQ (reference sequence). This CDR3 has 13 residues.